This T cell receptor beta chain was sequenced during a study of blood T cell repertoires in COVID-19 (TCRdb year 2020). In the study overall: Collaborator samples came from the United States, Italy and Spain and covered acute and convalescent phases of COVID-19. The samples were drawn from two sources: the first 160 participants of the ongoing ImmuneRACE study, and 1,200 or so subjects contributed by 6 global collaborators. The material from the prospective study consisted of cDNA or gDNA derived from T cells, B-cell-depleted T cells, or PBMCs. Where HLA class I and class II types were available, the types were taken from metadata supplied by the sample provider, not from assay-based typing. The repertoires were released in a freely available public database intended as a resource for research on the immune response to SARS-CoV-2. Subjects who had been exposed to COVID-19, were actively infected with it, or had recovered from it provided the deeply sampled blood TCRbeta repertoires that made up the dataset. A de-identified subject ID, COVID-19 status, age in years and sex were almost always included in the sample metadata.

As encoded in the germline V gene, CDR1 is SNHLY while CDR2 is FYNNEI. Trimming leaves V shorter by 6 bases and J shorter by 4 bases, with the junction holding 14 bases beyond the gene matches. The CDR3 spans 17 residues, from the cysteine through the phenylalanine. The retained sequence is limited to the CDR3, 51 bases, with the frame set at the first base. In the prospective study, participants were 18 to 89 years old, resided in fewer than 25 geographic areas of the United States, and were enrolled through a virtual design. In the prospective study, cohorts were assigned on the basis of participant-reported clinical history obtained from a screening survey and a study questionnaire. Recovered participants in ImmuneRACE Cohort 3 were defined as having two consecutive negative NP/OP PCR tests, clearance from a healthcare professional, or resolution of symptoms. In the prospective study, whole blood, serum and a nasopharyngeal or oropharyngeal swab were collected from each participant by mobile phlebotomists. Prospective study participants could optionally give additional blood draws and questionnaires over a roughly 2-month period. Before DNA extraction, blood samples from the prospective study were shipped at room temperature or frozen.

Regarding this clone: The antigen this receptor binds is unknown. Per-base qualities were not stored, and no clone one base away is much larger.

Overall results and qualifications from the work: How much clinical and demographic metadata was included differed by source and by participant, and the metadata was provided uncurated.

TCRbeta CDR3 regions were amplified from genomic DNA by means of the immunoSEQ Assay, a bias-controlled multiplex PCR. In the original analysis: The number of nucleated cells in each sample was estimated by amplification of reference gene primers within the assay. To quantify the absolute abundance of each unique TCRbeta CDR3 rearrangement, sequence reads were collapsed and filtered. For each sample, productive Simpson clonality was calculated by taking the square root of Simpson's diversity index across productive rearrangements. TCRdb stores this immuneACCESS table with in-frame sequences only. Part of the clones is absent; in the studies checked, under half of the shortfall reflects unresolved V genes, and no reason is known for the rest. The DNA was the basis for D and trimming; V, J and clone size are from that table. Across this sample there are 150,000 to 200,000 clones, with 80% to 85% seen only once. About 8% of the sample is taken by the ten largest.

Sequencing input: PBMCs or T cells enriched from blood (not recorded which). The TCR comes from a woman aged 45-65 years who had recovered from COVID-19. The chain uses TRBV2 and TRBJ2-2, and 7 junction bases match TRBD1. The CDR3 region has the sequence CASRLLPGTALTGELFF. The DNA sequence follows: TGTGCCAGCAGATTATTACCCGGGACAGCTCTCACCGGGGAGCTGTTTTTT.